These 8 T cell receptor beta chains came from one sample sequenced in a study of T-cell reconstitution after alpha-beta-depleted transplantation in children. Unique molecular identifiers were built into the TCRbeta library. Each CDR3 protein gets one entry after TCRdb re-called the PCR reads with MiXCR. The table lists approximately 630,000 distinct CDR3 sequences, roughly 14% of them singletons. Sequencing was performed on PBMCs, taken before TCRalphabeta/CD19-depleted stem cell transplant. Receptor source: a girl aged 2 to 9 with congenital amegakaryocytic thrombocytopenia, due to receive a stem cell transplant.

This clonotype was observed many times. The chain combines TRBV6-4 with TRBJ2-3, with 10 bases fitting TRBD1. There are 14 residues in the CDR3. The germline V gene encodes CDR1 MRHNA and CDR2 SNTAGT. Trimming removed 2 bases from V and 4 bases from J; junction bases left unmatched: 0. For the CDR3, the DNA is TGTGCCAGCAGTGACGGGACAGGGGCAGATACGCAGTATTTT. It yields the protein CASSDGTGADTQYF.

The chain employs TRBV3-1 and TRBJ2-7; the match to TRBD2 covers 15 bases. This CDR3 has 19 amino acids. Trimming at V came to 0 bases and at J to 2 bases, leaving 8 bases not matched to a gene. The germline V gene has CDR1 LGHDT and CDR2 YNNKEL (reference sequence). The CDR3 DNA follows: TGTGCCAGCAGCCAAGAATTGGGACTAGCGGGAGGTCCCGCCTACGAGCAGTACTTC. Residues: CASSQELGLAGGPAYEQYF.

This sequence joins TRBV29-1 and TRBJ2-3; 10 nucleotides align to TRBD2. Germline loops: CDR1 SQVTM, CDR2 ANQGSEA. This CDR3 region has 16 residues. The J segment lost 5 bases and the V segment lost 2 bases, leaving 10 bases of the junction unmatched. CDR3: CSVELAGEGTVDTQYF. CDR3 DNA: TGCAGCGTTGAACTAGCGGGAGAAGGAACCGTAGATACGCAGTATTTT.

The CDR3 loop is CASSPPTGGGPYEQYF. CDR3 bases: TGTGCCAGCTCACCACCAACAGGGGGCGGTCCCTACGAGCAGTACTTC. The chain employs TRBV18 and TRBJ2-7, with 9 bases matching TRBD1. The CDR3 consists of 16 residues. Germline V CDR1 and CDR2: KGHSH, LQKENI. The ends lost 0 bases at V and 2 bases at J; junction bases unmatched: 5.

The chain combines TRBV7-9 with TRBJ2-3; D remains ambiguous. The V and J ends lost 5 bases and 11 bases respectively, with 11 bases between them. This CDR3 comprises 11 residues. From germline, CDR1 is SEHNR and CDR2 FQNEAQ (reference sequence). The CDR3 DNA reads TGTGCCAGCAGCGATGCGGTGGAGCAGTATTTT. It yields the protein CASSDAVEQYF.

With respect to this clonotype: The junction does not match germline at one end; this may be a read error. This chain connects TRBV5-1 to TRBJ2-5; TRBD2 agrees at 9 bases. CDR3 length: 18 amino acids. Germline V gives CDR1 SGHRS, CDR2 YFSETQ. DNA of the CDR3: TGCGTCAGCAGCTCGCCCCGGCTAGCGGGACTGAGTTGGGAGACCCAGTACTTC. It specifies CVSSSPRLAGLSWETQYF.

This clonotype appeared a few times. V is TRBV6-6 and J is TRBJ2-3, with D perhaps TRBD1 or TRBD2 (5 bases each). Germline V CDR1 and CDR2: MNHNY, SVGAGI (reference sequence). This CDR3 region has 11 residues. Trimming left V 5 bases short and J 14 bases short, with 14 bases between. The CDR3 nucleotides read TGTGCCAGCAGTGACCGGGACGGAGCGTATTTT. It codes for CASSDRDGAYF.

At least ten counts were recorded for this clonotype. The rearrangement joins TRBV20-1 to TRBJ2-3; 7 positions agree with TRBD2. The trim removed 3 bases at V and 2 bases at J, leaving 5 bases unmatched. The CDR3 consists of 14 residues. Germline loops: CDR1 DFQATT, CDR2 SNEGSKA (reference sequence). The CDR3 is CSASLAGDTDTQYF. The CDR3 DNA reads TGCAGTGCTAGTCTTGCGGGAGACACAGATACGCAGTATTTT.